This T cell receptor beta chain was sequenced during a study of blood T cell repertoires in COVID-19. The CDR3 has 17 amino acids. The V gene's germline CDR1 is ENHRY and CDR2 SYGVKD. The V and J ends lost 10 bases and 3 bases respectively, with 24 bases between them. The protocol was immunoSEQ multiplex PCR, while the TCRdb copy is restricted to in-frame clones and leaves out a portion. The sample has 120,000 or so clones, about 88% seen once. The TCR originated in a woman of 80 years or more with acute or convalescent COVID-19. The gene calls are TRBV10-3 and TRBJ1-4; maybe TRBD1 (6 bases). Material for sequencing was peripheral blood. CDR3 amino acids: CATSQTGLSSANEKLFF. CDR3 in DNA: TGTGCCACCTCCCAGACAGGCTTATCGTCGGCTAATGAAAAACTGTTTTTT.